The 24 T cell receptor beta chains below were found in one sample sequenced in a study of T cells in women clearing cervical HPV infection. Assay used: immunoSEQ multiplex PCR; TCRdb lists only in-frame clones, some missing. This table lists some 30,000 clones. The specimen sequenced was blood buffy coat. The receptor source for this set is a woman aged 18 to 75 with a cervical HPV16 infection that either progressed to CIN3+ or cleared (not recorded which).

In regard to this clone: The CDR3 is cut off 3 residues early in the read; its end comes from the germline J gene. The J gene is TRBJ1-2, the V gene TRBV19, with 9 bases identical to TRBD1. The CDR3 covers 14 residues. Germline CDR1 reads LNHDA; CDR2 reads SQIVND (reference sequence). The covered CDR3 bases are TGTGCCAGTAGACCCGGGACAGGGAACTACGAC. The encoded protein is CASRPGTGNYD. The whole CDR3 protein is CASRPGTGNYDYTF. The full variable domain, with the rest looked up from reference TRBV19 and TRBJ1-2, is DGGITQSPKYLFRKEGQNVTLSCEQNLNHDAMYWYRQDPGQGLRLIYYSQIVNDFQKGDIAEGYSVSREKKESFPLTVTSAQKNPTAFYLCASRPGTGNYDYTFGSGTRLTVV.

The covered CDR3 bases are TGCGCCAGCAGTCCGGACAGGGCGAGCAGCAATCAGCCC. Translated: CASSPDRASSNQP. The full CDR3 reads CASSPDRASSNQPQHF. The chain employs TRBV10-2 and TRBJ1-5; 8 nucleotides match TRBD1. The CDR3 is cut off 3 residues early in the read; its end comes from the germline J gene. The trim removed 5 bases at V and 1 base at J, leaving 7 bases unmatched. CDR3 size: 16 residues. The germline gives CDR1 WSHSY, CDR2 SAAADI.

As concerns this clone: The DNA ends 3 residues before the CDR3 does, and the rest of the CDR3 is filled in from the germline J gene. The chain combines TRBV30 with TRBJ1-1; D not certain. Germline-derived CDR1 and CDR2 are GTSNPN and SVGIG (reference sequence). The CDR3 contains 10 residues. V was clipped by 5 bases and J by 6 bases, with 7 bases between them. CDR3 bases read: TGTGCCTGGGGACTGCCTGAA. Translated: CAWGLPE. Given in full, the CDR3 is CAWGLPEAFF.

With regard to this clone: Sequencing ends 3 residues short of the CDR3 end; the germline J gene provides the rest. The chain is built from TRBV2 and TRBJ2-1, with TRBD2 matching 8 bases. This CDR3 has 14 amino acids. Germline V gene lookup returns CDR1 SNHLY and CDR2 FYNNEI. J was trimmed by 2 bases and V by 7 bases; bases with no gene match: 4. The CDR3 loop reads CASTGLAAYNEQFF. Incomplete CDR3 DNA: TGTGCCAGCACCGGACTAGCTGCCTACAATGAG.

As regards this clone: The DNA ends 3 residues before the CDR3 does, and the rest of the CDR3 is filled in from the germline J gene. This chain joins TRBV6-2 or TRBV6-3 and TRBJ1-2; no reliable D call. This CDR3 has 13 amino acids. V was trimmed by 5 bases and J by 4 bases, leaving 11 bases between them. Germline values: CDR1 MNHEY, CDR2 SVGEGT. The CDR3 spells CASSDTFPYGYTF. Partial CDR3 DNA: TGTGCCAGCAGTGACACTTTCCCCTATGGC.

Regarding this clone: The sequence runs out 3 residues before the end of the CDR3; the remainder is reconstructed from the germline J gene. The rearrangement uses TRBV5-4 and TRBJ2-5; 10 bases line up with TRBD2. This CDR3 is 15 amino acids long. Germline V lookup: CDR1 SGHNT, CDR2 YYREEE (reference sequence). The J segment lost 5 bases and the V segment lost 2 bases, leaving 6 bases of the junction unmatched. CDR3 region: CASSFQREGRETQYF. The CDR3 bases that were read are TGTGCCAGCAGCTTTCAGCGGGAGGGCCGGGAGACC.

CDR3 DNA, as far as it was read: TGTGCCAGTAGTCGGGACACGTCGAATCAGCCC. Encoded protein: CASSRDTSNQP. The whole CDR3 protein reads CASSRDTSNQPQHF. The gene calls are TRBV19 and TRBJ1-5, with D perhaps TRBD1 (6 bases). With the read ending 3 residues before the CDR3 end, the germline J gene is used to fill in that end. The CDR3 is made up of 14 amino acids. Germline CDR1 and CDR2: LNHDA and SQIVND (reference sequence). V lost 5 bases to trimming and J lost 4 bases, with 12 bases between them.

The DNA read from the CDR3 is TGTGCCAGTAGTACCGGGACAGGGGACTACGAG. This translates into CASSTGTGDYE. The whole CDR3 protein is CASSTGTGDYEQYF. V and J are TRBV19 and TRBJ2-7; 10 bases fit TRBD1. The read terminates 3 residues ahead of where the CDR3 ends, so the germline J gene completes it. Germline V gives CDR1 LNHDA, CDR2 SQIVND (reference sequence). This CDR3 contains 14 residues. V was pared by 4 bases and J by 3 bases, with 3 bases of the junction left unmatched. The whole variable domain, remainder taken from reference TRBV19 and TRBJ2-7, is DGGITQSPKYLFRKEGQNVTLSCEQNLNHDAMYWYRQDPGQGLRLIYYSQIVNDFQKGDIAEGYSVSREKKESFPLTVTSAQKNPTAFYLCASSTGTGDYEQYFGPGTRLTVT.

To note about this clone: The read terminates 3 residues ahead of where the CDR3 ends, so the germline J gene completes it. The chain links TRBV5-8 to TRBJ2-3; the match to TRBD2 covers 7 bases. Germline V gives CDR1 SGHTS, CDR2 YDEGEE. Germline trimming cut 2 bases from V and 4 bases from J; bases unmatched to any gene: 1. The CDR3 extends over 13 amino acids. The CDR3: CASSLAGSDTQYF. The part of the CDR3 DNA that was read is TGTGCCAGCAGCTTAGCGGGGTCAGATACG.

As regards this clone: The read ends 3 residues before the CDR3 terminus; that terminus is restored from the germline J gene. The genes are TRBV2 and TRBJ2-1; 12 nucleotides line up with TRBD2. Trimming at V came to 8 bases and at J to 8 bases, leaving 7 bases not matched to a gene. The CDR3 contains 14 residues. Looked up from germline, CDR1 is SNHLY and CDR2 is FYNNEI. The CDR3 protein is CASRRLAGDHEQFF. The sequenced CDR3 bases are TGTGCCAGCCGGAGACTAGCGGGAGACCATGAG.

As for this clone: The CDR3 is cut off 3 residues early in the read; its end comes from the germline J gene. The V and J genes are TRBV7-9 and TRBJ2-5; 11 bases map to TRBD2. The germline CDR1 and CDR2 sequences are SEHNR and FQNEAQ (reference sequence). This CDR3 spans 15 amino acids. V shed 3 bases, J shed 5 bases, and the junction held 5 bases outside the gene matches. The CDR3 loop reads CASSFTSGGLETQYF. The part of the CDR3 DNA that was read is TGTGCCAGCAGCTTTACTAGCGGGGGCTTGGAGACC. The whole variable domain, filled in from reference TRBV7-9 and TRBJ2-5, reads DTGVSQNPRHKITKRGQNVTFRCDPISEHNRLYWYRQTLGQGPEFLTYFQNEAQLEKSRLLSDRFSAERPKGSFSTLEIQRTEQGDSAMYLCASSFTSGGLETQYFGPGTRLLVL.

In the case of this clone: The sequence runs out 3 residues before the end of the CDR3; the remainder is reconstructed from the germline J gene. The chain joins TRBV20-1 to TRBJ2-1, with D possibly matching TRBD2 (6 bases). The V gene's germline CDR1 is DFQATT and CDR2 SNEGSKA (reference sequence). V was clipped by 3 bases and J by 6 bases, with 18 bases between them. The length of the CDR3 is 15 residues. CDR3 protein: CSASRPARGSNEQFF. The sequenced part of the CDR3 DNA is TGCAGTGCTAGCCGACCGGCGCGGGGCAGCAATGAG.

As for this clone: Coverage ceases 3 residues before the CDR3 finishes, and the germline J gene fills in the end. The chain uses TRBV10-2 and TRBJ1-6; D gene ambiguous. This CDR3 is 14 amino acids long. CDR1 and CDR2 (germline): WSHSY, SAAADI. Trimming shortened V by 2 bases and J by 1 base, and 3 bases separated the two germline ends. CDR3 DNA, as far as it was read: TGCGCCAGCAGTGAGAGGTCCTATAATTCACCC. It translates to CASSERSYNSP. The whole CDR3 sequence reads CASSERSYNSPLHF.

Of note for this clone: Coverage ceases 3 residues before the CDR3 finishes, and the germline J gene fills in the end. V and J are TRBV5-1 and TRBJ1-6; D unresolved. Looked up from germline, CDR1 is SGHRS and CDR2 is YFSETQ. V dropped 0 bases and J dropped 7 bases, with 5 bases sitting between them. The CDR3 length is 13 residues. The CDR3 DNA, read in part, is TGCGCCAGCAGCTTGGGGCCAAATTCACCC. This codes for CASSLGPNSP. The CDR3, in full, reads CASSLGPNSPLHF.

As for this clone: The read terminates 3 residues before the CDR3 end, so the remaining end is supplied by the germline J gene. This chain joins TRBV5-1 and TRBJ2-7; 7 bases are a match to TRBD1. After removal of 0 bases from V and 0 bases from J, the junction contained 3 bases not matched to a gene. This CDR3 comprises 15 residues. Germline V lookup: CDR1 SGHRS, CDR2 YFSETQ. CDR3 sequence reads: CASSLEGQVSYEQYF. The DNA read from the CDR3 is TGCGCCAGCAGCTTGGAAGGACAGGTCTCCTACGAG.

In the case of this clone: Coverage ceases 3 residues before the CDR3 finishes, and the germline J gene fills in the end. V is TRBV5-1 and J is TRBJ1-2, with 11 bases identical to TRBD1. V dropped 3 bases and J dropped 7; count of bases not matched to a gene: 5. The CDR3 has 14 residues. CDR1 SGHRS and CDR2 YFSETQ come from the germline V gene. CDR3 in amino acids: CASSYGQGASGYTF. CDR3 DNA, as far as it was read: TGCGCCAGCAGCTACGGACAGGGGGCTAGTGGC. Full variable domain (missing parts from reference TRBV5-1 and TRBJ1-2): KAGVTQTPRYLIKTRGQQVTLSCSPISGHRSVSWYQQTPGQGLQFLFEYFSETQRNKGNFPGRFSGRQFSNSRSEMNVSTLELGDSALYLCASSYGQGASGYTFGSGTRLTVV.

This CDR3 is CASFEGGNTEAFF. Incomplete CDR3 DNA: TGTGCCTCGTTCGAAGGGGGGAACACTGAA. V usage is TRBV30 and J usage is TRBJ1-1; a weak D match, TRBD1 (6 bases). The CDR3 end is not reached by the read, which stops 3 residues before it; the germline J gene fills it in. This CDR3 has 13 amino acids. CDR1 is GTSNPN, CDR2 SVGIG, per germline (reference sequence). V gave up 7 bases and J gave up 1 base, with 13 bases separating them.

Note on this clone: The DNA ends 3 residues before the CDR3 does, and the rest of the CDR3 is filled in from the germline J gene. The V gene is TRBV7-2, the J gene TRBJ1-6; possible D gene TRBD1, 6 bases. CDR1 and CDR2 (germline): SGHTA, FQGNSA. This CDR3 comprises 14 residues. V was cut by 5 bases and J by 6 bases, with 11 bases left in between. The part of the CDR3 DNA that was read is TGTGCCAGCAGCATAGACAGGATTAATTCACCC. Its protein product is CASSIDRINSP. The CDR3, in full, reads CASSIDRINSPLHF.

Notes on this clone: The CDR3 goes on 3 residues after the read ends, and that part is filled in from the germline J gene. This chain links TRBV19 with TRBJ2-4; tentative D call: TRBD2 (6 bases). The CDR3 contains 15 residues. Germline V gene lookup returns CDR1 LNHDA and CDR2 SQIVND (reference sequence). The CDR3 bases that were read are TGTGCCAGTAGTACTGAGGCAGGACTAAACTATGGT. Its translation is CASSTEAGLNYG. The CDR3 reads in full as CASSTEAGLNYGQYF.

As regards this clone: From the germline J gene comes the end of the CDR3, since the read stops 3 residues before it. V and J are TRBV5-1 and TRBJ2-6, with D possibly TRBD1 on 5 matching bases. V lost 0 bases to trimming and J lost 2 bases, with 6 bases between them. Looked up from germline, CDR1 is SGHRS and CDR2 is YFSETQ. There are 15 residues in the CDR3. The sequenced part of the CDR3 DNA is TGCGCCAGCAGCTTGGAAGGGGCTGGGGCCAACGTC. Its translation is CASSLEGAGANV. The CDR3 as a whole reads CASSLEGAGANVLTF.

The covered CDR3 bases are TGTGCCAGCAGTTTCAGAGGGGCCAGGAAAAATCAGCCC. Protein: CASSFRGARKNQP. The whole CDR3 sequence reads CASSFRGARKNQPQHF. This chain connects TRBV28 to TRBJ1-5; a possible D gene is TRBD1 (5 bases). The read ends 3 residues early relative to the CDR3; the germline J gene fills the gap. CDR1 is MDHEN, CDR2 SYDVKM, per germline. The CDR3 totals 16 residues. Trimming removed 3 bases at V and 4 bases at J, with 16 bases between.

Worth noting for this clone: The sequence runs out 3 residues before the end of the CDR3; the remainder is reconstructed from the germline J gene. The chain carries TRBV7-6 and TRBJ2-1; 9 bases fit TRBD2. Germline CDR1 and CDR2: SGHVS and FNYEAQ. With 3 bases clipped from V and 2 bases from J, the junction kept 2 bases outside the gene matches. The CDR3 has 15 amino acids. The covered CDR3 bases are TGTGCCAGCAGCTTGACTAGCGGCCCCTACAATGAG. It translates to CASSLTSGPYNE. The full CDR3 is CASSLTSGPYNEQFF.

Notes on this clone: Coverage ceases 3 residues before the CDR3 finishes, and the germline J gene fills in the end. V gene TRBV19 combines with J gene TRBJ2-7; possibly TRBD1 for D (5 bases). CDR1 and CDR2 from the germline V gene are LNHDA and SQIVND (reference sequence). The V end lost 4 bases, the J end lost 6 bases, and 13 bases lay between the germline ends. The CDR3 sequence is 13 residues long. The part of the CDR3 DNA that was read is TGTGCCAGTAGTAACCTTAGGGGAAGCGAG. It yields the protein CASSNLRGSE. The full CDR3 sequence reads CASSNLRGSEQYF.

A remark on this clone: Read data end 3 residues before the CDR3 end; the end is taken from the germline J gene. J is TRBJ2-1 and V is TRBV19; 8 bases agree with TRBD2. Trimming at V came to 6 bases and at J to 7 bases, leaving 5 bases not matched to a gene. The CDR3 consists of 13 residues. From germline, CDR1 is LNHDA and CDR2 SQIVND (reference sequence). The sequenced CDR3 bases are TGTGCCAGTAGGTTAGTAGCGGGGAATGAG. Translation: CASRLVAGNE. The CDR3 as a whole reads CASRLVAGNEQFF.